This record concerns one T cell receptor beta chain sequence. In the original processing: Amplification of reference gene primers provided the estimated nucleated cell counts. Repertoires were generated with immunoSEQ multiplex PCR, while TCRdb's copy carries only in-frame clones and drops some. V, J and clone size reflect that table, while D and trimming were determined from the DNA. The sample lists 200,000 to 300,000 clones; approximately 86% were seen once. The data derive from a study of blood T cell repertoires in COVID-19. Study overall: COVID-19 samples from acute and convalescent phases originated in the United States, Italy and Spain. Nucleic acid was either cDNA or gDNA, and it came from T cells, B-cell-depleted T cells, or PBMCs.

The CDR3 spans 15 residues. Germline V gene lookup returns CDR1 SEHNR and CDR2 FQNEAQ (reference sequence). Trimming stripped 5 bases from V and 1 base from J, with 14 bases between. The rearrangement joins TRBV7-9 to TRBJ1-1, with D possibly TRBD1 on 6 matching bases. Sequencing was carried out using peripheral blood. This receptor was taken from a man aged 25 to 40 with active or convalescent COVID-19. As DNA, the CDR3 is TGTGCCAGCAGCCCCCCTAGGACAGAGAACACTGAAGCTTTCTTT. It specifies CASSPPRTENTEAFF.